This T cell receptor (beta chain) was recorded in a study of T cells in Graves' hyperthyroidism and ophthalmopathy. RNA transcripts provided the source from which TCR beta CDR3 regions were amplified. An initial round of RT-PCR targeting the TCR CDR3 relied on the HTBI primer set. TCRdb re-analysed the multiplex PCR reads in MiXCR, keeping a single row per CDR3 protein. The sample lists some 200,000 distinct CDR3 sequences, less than 20% occurring once. Fresh 10 ml peripheral blood yielded PBMCs. Sequencing input: blood. This clonotype was obtained from a woman aged 45 to 65 with Graves' hyperthyroidism.

CDR3 coding DNA: TGCAGCGTTGCTGGGACAGGGGGGGATCAGCCCCAGCATTTT. This translates into CSVAGTGGDQPQHF. The V and J genes are TRBV29-1 and TRBJ1-5; 11 bases map to TRBD1. J lost 5 bases, V lost 4 bases, and 4 bases had no gene match. Germline V gene data show CDR1 as SQVTM and CDR2 as ANQGSEA. The CDR3 totals 14 residues.